Presented here are 10 T cell receptor beta chains from one specimen sequenced in a study of T cells in Graves' hyperthyroidism and ophthalmopathy. RNA transcripts were the template for amplifying TCR beta CDR3 regions. HTBI primers were used for first-round RT-PCR of the TCR CDR3. One entry per CDR3 protein results from TCRdb running MiXCR on the multiplex PCR reads. The table has around 420,000 distinct CDR3 sequences, 15% to 18% seen once. Sequenced: blood. These receptors were collected from a woman aged 18 to 35 with Graves' hyperthyroidism.

This clonotype was counted many times. This rearrangement joins TRBV6-2 or TRBV6-3 to TRBJ2-3; TRBD2 aligns across 8 bases. Unmatched junction bases numbered 5, after V lost 9 bases and J lost 0 bases. There are 14 residues in the CDR3. Germline CDR1 and CDR2: MNHEY and SVGEGT. CDR3 sequence reads: CASGLAGSTDTQYF. The CDR3 nucleotides are TGTGCCAGTGGGCTAGCGGGTAGCACAGATACGCAGTATTTT.

This chain uses TRBV4-1 with TRBJ2-7, with D unclear. Germline CDR1 is MGHRA and CDR2 is YSYEKL. The CDR3 extends over 15 amino acids. The germline V and J ends were trimmed by 0 bases and 5 bases, with 14 bases remaining between them. CDR3 residues: CASSQEAPHRDEQYF. In DNA form, the CDR3 reads TGCGCCAGCAGCCAAGAGGCCCCCCATAGAGACGAGCAGTACTTC.

This clonotype was detected ten times or more. This rearrangement joins TRBV18 to TRBJ2-1; no reliable D call. The CDR3 runs 17 residues. Trimming removed 2 bases at V and 0 bases at J, with 14 bases between. Per the germline V gene, CDR1 is KGHSH and CDR2 is LQKENI. This chain's CDR3 is CASSPVVGRSSYNEQFF. CDR3 DNA: TGTGCCAGCTCACCAGTTGTCGGGCGGAGCTCCTACAATGAGCAGTTCTTC.

This clonotype was seen at least ten times. The chain carries TRBV2 and TRBJ1-4; possibly TRBD1 for D (6 bases). The V gene lost 10 bases and the J gene lost 7 bases, with 19 bases spanning the gap. The germline CDR1 and CDR2 sequences are SNHLY and FYNNEI. CDR3 length: 14 residues. CDR3 nucleotide sequence: TGTGCCAACACACCCTCGACAGGATTTGAAAAACTGTTTTTT. It encodes CANTPSTGFEKLFF.

This clonotype has ten or more counts. This chain uses TRBV20-1 with TRBJ1-1; D remains ambiguous. Trimming took 2 bases from V and 6 from J, leaving 16 bases between them. Germline assignment: CDR1 DFQATT and CDR2 SNEGSKA (reference sequence). The CDR3 is 14 amino acids. CDR3 nucleotide sequence: TGCAGTGCTAGAAGTCTGGGCCCTGCGGCTGAAGCTTTCTTT. This encodes CSARSLGPAAEAFF.

V is TRBV10-3 and J is TRBJ1-4; D is possibly TRBD1 (5 bases). The germline V gene encodes CDR1 ENHRY and CDR2 SYGVKD. CDR3 length: 15 amino acids. Trimming cost V 8 bases and J 5 bases, with 18 bases left between them. CDR3 residues: CAICAGTRGNEKLFF. CDR3 nucleotide sequence: TGTGCCATCTGCGCAGGGACCCGCGGGAATGAAAAACTGTTTTTT.

This clonotype was detected a few times. This chain uses TRBV20-1 with TRBJ2-5, with 10 bases aligning to TRBD2. The CDR3 length is 15 residues. V was pared by 0 bases and J by 6 bases, with 7 bases of the junction left unmatched. From germline, CDR1 is DFQATT and CDR2 SNEGSKA (reference sequence). The CDR3 sequence is CSARESSGGPKTQYF. CDR3 coding DNA: TGCAGTGCTAGAGAGAGTAGCGGGGGGCCAAAGACCCAGTACTTC.

This chain connects TRBV5-4 to TRBJ2-2, with a possible D match to TRBD2 (5 bases). V dropped 4 bases and J dropped 4 bases, with 17 bases sitting between them. The CDR3 runs 16 residues. CDR1 SGHNT and CDR2 YYREEE come from the germline V gene (reference sequence). Here the CDR3 DNA reads TGTGCCAGCAGCCCCTTAGCGCAAAGAGGCACCGGGGAGCTGTTTTTT. Residues: CASSPLAQRGTGELFF.

This clonotype was counted between two and nine times. This chain joins TRBV4-1 and TRBJ1-2, with 7 bases lining up with TRBD1. The trim removed 8 bases at V and 0 bases at J, leaving 9 bases unmatched. CDR1 MGHRA and CDR2 YSYEKL come from the germline V gene. The CDR3 totals 15 residues. This CDR3 reads CASYPVGQPNYGYTF. CDR3 coding DNA: TGCGCCAGCTATCCCGTGGGACAGCCTAACTATGGCTACACCTTC.

This clonotype was seen a handful of times. The rearrangement links TRBV15 to TRBJ1-2; TRBD1 is a possible D gene (6 bases). CDR3 size: 19 residues. The germline V and J ends were trimmed by 0 bases and 7 bases, with 27 bases remaining between them. Germline V lookup: CDR1 LNHNV, CDR2 YYDKDF (reference sequence). The CDR3: CATSRDRGTPPTLGSGYTF. The CDR3 coding sequence is TGTGCCACCAGCAGAGATCGGGGGACACCACCCACCTTGGGGAGTGGCTACACCTTC.